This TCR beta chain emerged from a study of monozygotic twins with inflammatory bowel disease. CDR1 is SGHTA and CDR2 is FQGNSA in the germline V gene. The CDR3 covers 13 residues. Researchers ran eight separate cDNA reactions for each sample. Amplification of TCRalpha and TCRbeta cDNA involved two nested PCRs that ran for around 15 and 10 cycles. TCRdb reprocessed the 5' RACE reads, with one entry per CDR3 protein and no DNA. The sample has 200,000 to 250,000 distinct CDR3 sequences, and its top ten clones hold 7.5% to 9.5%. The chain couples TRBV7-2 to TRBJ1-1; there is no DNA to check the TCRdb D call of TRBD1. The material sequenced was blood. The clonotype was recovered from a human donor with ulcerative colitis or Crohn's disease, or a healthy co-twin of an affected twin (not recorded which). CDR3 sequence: CASSVRGSTEAFF.